This T cell receptor beta chain emerged from a study of blood T cell repertoires in COVID-19. The wider study: Sources were T cells, B-cell-depleted T cells, or PBMCs; the material itself was cDNA or gDNA.

Adults between roughly 18 and 100 years of age took part from 24 US areas. In the authors' workflow: Amplification of reference gene primers provided the estimated nucleated cell counts. Profiling relied on immunoSEQ multiplex PCR, and the TCRdb table lists in-frame clones only, not all of them. V and J calls and clone size are copied from that table; D and trimming were computed from the DNA. Of about 190,000 clones listed, roughly 84% are singletons. Material: PBMCs or T cells enriched from blood (not recorded which). The clonotype originates from a young woman who had recovered from COVID-19.

CDR3 amino acids: CASSLQGRTGELFF. CDR3 DNA: TGTGCCAGCAGCTTGCAGGGTAGGACCGGGGAGCTGTTTTTT. The chain employs TRBV7-3 and TRBJ2-2, with a tentative D call TRBD1 (5 bases). Trimming removed 3 bases from V and 5 bases from J, with 10 bases in between. CDR3 length: 14 residues. Germline loops: CDR1 SGHTA, CDR2 FQGTGA. The full variable domain, with the rest looked up from reference TRBV7-3 and TRBJ2-2, is GAGVSQTPSNKVTEKGKYVELRCDPISGHTALYWYRQSLGQGPEFLIYFQGTGAADDSGLPNDRFFAVRPEGSVSTLKIQRTERGDSAVYLCASSLQGRTGELFFGEGSRLTVL.